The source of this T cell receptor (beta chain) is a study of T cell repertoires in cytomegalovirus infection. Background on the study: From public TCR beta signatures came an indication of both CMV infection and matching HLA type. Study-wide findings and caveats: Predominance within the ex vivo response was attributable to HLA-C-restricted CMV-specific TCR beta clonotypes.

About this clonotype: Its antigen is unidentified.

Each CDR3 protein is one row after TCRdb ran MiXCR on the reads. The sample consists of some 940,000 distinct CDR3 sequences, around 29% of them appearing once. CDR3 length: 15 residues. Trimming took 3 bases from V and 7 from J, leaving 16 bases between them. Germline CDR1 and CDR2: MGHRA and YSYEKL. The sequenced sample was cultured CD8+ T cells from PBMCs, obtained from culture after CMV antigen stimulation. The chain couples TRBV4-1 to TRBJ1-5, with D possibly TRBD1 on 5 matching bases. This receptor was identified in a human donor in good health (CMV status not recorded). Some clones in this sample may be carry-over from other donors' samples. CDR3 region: CASSHSGGYAQPQHF. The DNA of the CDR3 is TGCGCCAGCAGCCACTCTGGGGGGTATGCACAGCCCCAGCATTTT.